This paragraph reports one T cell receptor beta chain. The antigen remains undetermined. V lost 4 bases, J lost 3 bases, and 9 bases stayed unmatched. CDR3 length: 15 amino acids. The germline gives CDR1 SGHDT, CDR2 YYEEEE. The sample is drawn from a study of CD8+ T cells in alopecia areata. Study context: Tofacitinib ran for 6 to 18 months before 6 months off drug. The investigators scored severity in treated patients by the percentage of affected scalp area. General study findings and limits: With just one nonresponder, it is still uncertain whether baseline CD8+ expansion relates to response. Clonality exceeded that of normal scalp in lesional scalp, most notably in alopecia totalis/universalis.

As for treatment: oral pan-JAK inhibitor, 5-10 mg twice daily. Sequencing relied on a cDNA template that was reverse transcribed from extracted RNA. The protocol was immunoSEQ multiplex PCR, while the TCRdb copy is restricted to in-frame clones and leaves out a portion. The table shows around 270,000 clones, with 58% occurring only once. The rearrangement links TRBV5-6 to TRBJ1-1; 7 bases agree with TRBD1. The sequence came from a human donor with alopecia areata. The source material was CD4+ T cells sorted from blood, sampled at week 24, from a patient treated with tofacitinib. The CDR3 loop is CASSTTPGGHTEAFF. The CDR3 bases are TGTGCCAGCAGCACCACCCCAGGGGGACACACTGAAGCTTTCTTT.